The table lists the clone carrying this TCR beta chain with a few counts. Trimming took off 2 bases at V and 7 bases at J, with 12 bases between the two ends. Germline-derived CDR1 and CDR2 are SGHDT and YYEEEE. The length of the CDR3 is 13 residues. The data derive from a study of T-cell reconstitution after alpha-beta-depleted transplantation in children. The authors prepared the TCRbeta library with unique molecular identifiers. TCRdb itself ran the PCR reads through MiXCR, one entry per CDR3 protein. The table has about 58,000 distinct CDR3 sequences, less than 55% seen once. The gene calls are TRBV5-6 and TRBJ1-2, with no clear D. The sequence came from a male patient aged 10 to 17 who had a stem cell transplant for acute lymphoblastic leukemia, so the T cells may come from the graft donor. The sequencing here drew on PBMCs, mostly from graft donor cells, taken 360 days after TCRalphabeta/CD19-depleted stem cell transplant. CDR3 in DNA: TGTGCCAGCAGCTTATCTGATAGCCGTGGCTACACCTTC. This sequence encodes CASSLSDSRGYTF.